The rows below give T cell receptor beta chains drawn from one sample of a study of breast tumors, draining lymph nodes, adjacent tissues. One entry per CDR3 protein results from TCRdb running MiXCR on the multiplex PCR reads. The table includes around 140,000 distinct CDR3 sequences, about 33% detected once. Sequencing used axillary lymph node tissue. These receptors came from a female donor with breast cancer. Some clones in this sample may be carry-over from other donors' samples. Both conserved end residues are part of each CDR3. D genes are given only for firm matches. The listing skips clone size in some rows; elsewhere it reads once, few, many or a size class.

j_call clone_size v_call d_call cdr3_nt cdr3_aa
TRBJ2-1 . TRBV7-8 . TGTGTCAGCAGCTTAGCTTTTTCGCCCTACGATGAGCAGTTCTTC CVSSLAFSPYDEQFF
TRBJ2-1 . TRBV7-4 . TGTGCCAGCAGCTTTGCTAGAGAGGTCGGGGATTACAATGAGCAGTTCTTC CASSFAREVGDYNEQFF
TRBJ2-5 many TRBV6-6 . TGTGCCAGCAGTCACGGGGGTTCGGGCAAAGAGACCCAGTACTTC CASSHGGSGKETQYF
TRBJ1-1 . TRBV3-1 . TGTGCCAGCAGCCAAGATCTTGCCAGGGAGAACACTGAAGCTTTCTTT CASSQDLARENTEAFF
TRBJ2-1 many TRBV14 . TGTGCCAGCACCCAAGACCTATACAATGAGCAGTTCTTC CASTQDLYNEQFF
TRBJ2-7 medium-sized TRBV19 . TGTGCCAGTAGCCCCCGGCAGGGTGTCTACGAGCAGTACTTC CASSPRQGVYEQYF
TRBJ2-3 many TRBV5-1 TRBD1 TGCGCCAGCAGCAAGGACAGGGGCAGTAGCACAGATACGCAGTATTTT CASSKDRGSSTDTQYF
TRBJ1-1 few TRBV29-1 . TGCAGCGCCAAGACAGATTTAATGAACACTGAAGCTTTCTTT CSAKTDLMNTEAFF
TRBJ2-3 many TRBV5-6 TRBD2 TGTGCCAGCCGGACTAGCGGGGGGACCGCAGATACGCAGTATTTT CASRTSGGTADTQYF
TRBJ2-6 . TRBV4-3 TRBD2 TGCGCCAGCAGCCACTTAAGAGCGGGGGCTGGGGCCAACGTCCTGACTTTC CASSHLRAGAGANVLTF
TRBJ2-3 . TRBV15 . TGTGCCACCAGCACAGGGGACCCGGGATCAGATACGCAGTATTTT CATSTGDPGSDTQYF
TRBJ2-5 many TRBV12-3/TRBV12-4 TRBD1 TGTGCCAGCAGTTTAAAGGCGTTGGACAGGGGAGGTGAGACCCAGTACTTC CASSLKALDRGGETQYF
TRBJ1-2 many TRBV20-1 . TGCAGTGCCCCGAAGGAGGGGACCTATGGCTACACCTTC CSAPKEGTYGYTF
TRBJ2-7 many TRBV29-1 . TGCAGCGTCAAAGAGGAGGATTTCCTGGGCGAGCAGTACTTC CSVKEEDFLGEQYF